What follows are 3 T cell receptor beta chains derived from one specimen sequenced in a study of blood T cell repertoires in COVID-19. The table came from immunoSEQ multiplex PCR; TCRdb's copy has only in-frame clones and leaves some out. The table has approximately 220,000 clones, about nine tenths seen once. Sequencing was done on a sample of peripheral blood. Receptor source: a man in his fifties or sixties with acute or convalescent COVID-19.

The CDR3 region is CASRNRGGGGYTF. Written as DNA, the CDR3 is TGTGCCAGTAGGAACAGGGGTGGAGGCGGCTACACCTTC. This rearrangement joins TRBV19 to TRBJ1-2; 7 positions match TRBD1. Germline V gives CDR1 LNHDA, CDR2 SQIVND (reference sequence). V gave up 6 bases and J gave up 8 bases; unmatched junction bases: 9. This CDR3 spans 13 amino acids. The complete variable domain, with remaining parts taken from reference TRBV19 and TRBJ1-2, reads DGGITQSPKYLFRKEGQNVTLSCEQNLNHDAMYWYRQDPGQGLRLIYYSQIVNDFQKGDIAEGYSVSREKKESFPLTVTSAQKNPTAFYLCASRNRGGGGYTFGSGTRLTVV.

The chain uses TRBV12-5 and TRBJ1-6; D is uncertain. Germline lookup yields CDR1 LGHNT and CDR2 FRNRAP. The CDR3 totals 14 residues. The V gene lost 2 bases and the J gene lost 6 bases, with 8 bases spanning the gap. As DNA, the CDR3 is TGTGCTAGTGGTTTGTACCAGCGTAATTCACCCCTCCACTTT. It specifies CASGLYQRNSPLHF.

This rearrangement joins TRBV10-3 to TRBJ1-1; D may be TRBD1 (5 bases). Germline CDR1 and CDR2: ENHRY and SYGVKD. The CDR3 is made up of 11 amino acids. Trimming removed 10 bases from V and 7 bases from J, with 13 bases in between. CDR3 DNA: TGTGCCACTCCGGGACTGGGTGAAGCTTTCTTT. Amino acids: CATPGLGEAFF.